Described below is a single T cell receptor beta chain sequence and its context. In germline, CDR1 is SGHTA, CDR2 FQGNSA. The CDR3 contains 14 residues. The ends lost 5 bases at V and 1 base at J; junction bases unmatched: 2. This sample is part of a study of graft-versus-host responses after intestinal transplantation. The repertoire was sequenced with immunoSEQ multiplex PCR; TCRdb's copy has only in-frame clones and lacks some. The table shows 15,000 or so clones, with around nine tenths occurring only once. This rearrangement joins TRBV7-2 to TRBJ1-5; TRBD1 matches at 7 bases. This TCR was sampled from a human patient who received an intestinal transplant, so some T cells may come from the graft donor. This specimen consisted of PBMCs, obtained roughly 110 days after intestinal transplant. The CDR3 reads CASSLGQSNQPQHF. The CDR3 DNA is TGTGCCAGCAGCCTGGGACAGAGCAATCAGCCCCAGCATTTT.